A single sample is the source of the 13 T cell receptor beta chains below, sequenced in a study of T cells in Graves' hyperthyroidism and ophthalmopathy. Researchers took RNA transcripts and amplified the TCR beta CDR3 regions from them. Primed by the HTBI set, a first-round RT-PCR was run on the TCR CDR3. TCRdb passed the multiplex PCR reads through MiXCR, listing each CDR3 protein once. The sample gives under 800,000 distinct CDR3 sequences, about 14% of which show up once; about 9.4% is in the top ten. Input material: blood. These receptors originate from a woman aged 18-29 years with Graves' hyperthyroidism.

Only a few counts were recorded for this clonotype. The rearrangement joins TRBV24-1 to TRBJ1-1; 9 positions match TRBD1. Germline CDR1 KGHDR, CDR2 SFDVKD. The CDR3 spans 17 residues. V trimming: 5 bases; J trimming: 7 bases; junction bases outside the gene matches: 16. Written as DNA, the CDR3 is TGTGCCACCAGTGCCAAACCCGGGACAGGGACATCCCATGAAGCTTTCTTT. This translates into CATSAKPGTGTSHEAFF.

Remarks on this clonotype: The junction departs from germline at one end; a sequencing error may be responsible. The rearrangement uses TRBV9 and TRBJ1-5, with D maybe TRBD1 (5 bases). The CDR3 length is 13 residues. Germline V gene sequence: CDR1 SGDLS, CDR2 YYNGEE. CDR3 protein: CTSSGDGGQPQHF. For the CDR3, the DNA is TGTACCAGCAGCGGGGACGGCGGGCAGCCCCAGCATTTT.

There are many counts of this clonotype. The gene calls are TRBV20-1 and TRBJ2-1; no firm D call. Germline assignment: CDR1 DFQATT and CDR2 SNEGSKA (reference sequence). Trimming took off 1 base at V and 10 bases at J, with 8 bases between the two ends. This CDR3 has 11 amino acids. The CDR3 DNA reads as TGCAGTGCTAGAGTAGGTGAGGAGCAGTTCTTC. Translated, it gives CSARVGEEQFF.

This clonotype was detected ten times or more. This chain connects TRBV20-1 to TRBJ2-7; no firm D call. CDR3 length: 12 residues. CDR1 and CDR2 (germline): DFQATT, SNEGSKA (reference sequence). V lost 3 bases and J lost 2, with 8 bases in between. The CDR3 DNA follows: TGCAGTGCTAGTCCGGAAACCTACGAGCAGTACTTC. It yields the protein CSASPETYEQYF.

This clonotype was counted ten times or more. V and J are TRBV20-1 and TRBJ2-1; D is unclear. V lost 3 bases to trimming and J lost 4 bases, with 10 bases between them. Germline values: CDR1 DFQATT, CDR2 SNEGSKA (reference sequence). The CDR3 totals 13 residues. The CDR3: CSASVSVYNEQFF. The CDR3 nucleotides read TGCAGTGCTAGCGTGTCAGTATACAATGAGCAGTTCTTC.

This clonotype was seen ten or more times. The chain couples TRBV3-1 to TRBJ2-5; 7 bases are shared with TRBD1. The CDR3 totals 11 residues. The V and J ends lost 1 base and 12 bases, in that order; junction bases with no gene match: 2. Germline loops: CDR1 LGHDT, CDR2 YNNKEL (reference sequence). The CDR3 spells CASSQGQGEYF. CDR3 sequence (DNA): TGTGCCAGCAGCCAAGGCCAGGGGGAGTACTTC.

This clonotype occurred many times. V and J are TRBV2 and TRBJ2-4; weak D call: TRBD1 (5 bases). Trimming left V 5 bases short and J 5 bases short, with 16 bases between. This CDR3 is 15 amino acids long. Germline CDR1 is SNHLY and CDR2 is FYNNEI. In DNA form, the CDR3 reads TGTGCCAGCAGTCGTTCAGGGTCCCTACAAAACATTCAGTACTTC. Its translation: CASSRSGSLQNIQYF. Full variable domain (rest looked up from reference TRBV2 and TRBJ2-4): EPEVTQTPSHQVTQMGQEVILRCVPISNHLYFYWYRQILGQKVEFLVSFYNNEISEKSEIFDDQFSVERPDGSNFTLKIRSTKLEDSAMYFCASSRSGSLQNIQYFGAGTRLSVL.

On this clonotype: Germline is not matched at one junction end, which may reflect a read error. The V gene is TRBV7-3, the J gene TRBJ2-1; 7 nucleotides match TRBD2. Germline loops: CDR1 SGHTA, CDR2 FQGTGA. The CDR3 has 21 amino acids. The CDR3 nucleotides read TGTGCCAGCAGCTTAACCCCGATAGGACGATCAGGGAGCGGGGTATACAATGGGCAGTTCTTC. Amino acids: CASSLTPIGRSGSGVYNGQFF.

A remark on this clonotype: Relative to the germline gene, one junction end is altered; a read error may explain this. The chain employs TRBV3-1 and TRBJ2-7; 11 bases align to TRBD1. This CDR3 contains 15 residues. The germline CDR1 and CDR2 sequences are LGHDT and YNNKEL (reference sequence). The DNA for the CDR3 is TGTGCCAGCAGTCCAAGGACAGGGGGCCCCTACGGGCAGTACTTC. Its protein is CASSPRTGGPYGQYF.

At least ten counts were recorded for this clonotype. The V call is TRBV11-2, the J call TRBJ2-5; D call uncertain. This CDR3 spans 16 amino acids. V was clipped by 2 bases and J by 4 bases, with 17 bases between them. The germline V gene has CDR1 SGHAT and CDR2 FQNNGV. DNA of the CDR3: TGTGCCAGCAGCTTAACAATATCGGAGCAAACAGAGACCCAGTACTTC. Amino acids: CASSLTISEQTETQYF.

This clonotype was counted many times. V is TRBV6-1 and J is TRBJ1-2, with TRBD1 identical over 8 bases. The germline CDR1 and CDR2 sequences are MNHNS and SASEGT. V lost 5 bases, J lost 3 bases, and 5 bases stayed unmatched. This CDR3 comprises 14 residues. This CDR3 reads CASSPGTGDYGYTF. The DNA for the CDR3 is TGTGCCAGCAGTCCCGGGACAGGCGACTATGGCTACACCTTC.

V gene TRBV11-3 combines with J gene TRBJ2-7, with a weak D call TRBD1 (6 bases). Germline CDR1 reads SGHNT; CDR2 reads YENEEA. The CDR3 loop spans 13 amino acids. V was clipped by 4 bases and J by 7 bases, with 14 bases between them. The CDR3 nucleotides read TGTGCCAGCAGCTCCAGGGGAACGAGAGAGCAGTACTTC. Amino acid sequence: CASSSRGTREQYF. Drawing the rest from reference TRBV11-3 and TRBJ2-7, the complete variable domain is EAGVVQSPRYKIIEKKQPVAFWCNPISGHNTLYWYLQNLGQGPELLIRYENEEAVDDSQLPKDRFSAERLKGVDSTLKIQPAELGDSAVYLCASSSRGTREQYFGPGTRLTVT.

The rearrangement joins TRBV7-9 to TRBJ2-1; 11 nucleotides agree with TRBD2. This CDR3 comprises 16 residues. Germline V gene sequence: CDR1 SEHNR, CDR2 FQNEAQ (reference sequence). The J segment lost 8 bases and the V segment lost 2 bases, leaving 8 bases of the junction unmatched. CDR3 sequence: CASSLKLAGVGYEQFF. As DNA, the CDR3 is TGTGCCAGCAGCTTAAAACTAGCGGGAGTAGGGTATGAGCAGTTCTTC.